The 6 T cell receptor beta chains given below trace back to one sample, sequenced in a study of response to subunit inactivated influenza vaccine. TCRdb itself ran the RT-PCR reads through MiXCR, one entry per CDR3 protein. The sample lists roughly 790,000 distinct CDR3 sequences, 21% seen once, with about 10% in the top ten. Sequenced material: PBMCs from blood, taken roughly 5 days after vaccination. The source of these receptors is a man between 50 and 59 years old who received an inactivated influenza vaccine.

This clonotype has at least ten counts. CDR3 region: CASSQAWLNEQFF. The CDR3 DNA sequence: TGTGCCAGCAGCCAGGCCTGGCTCAATGAGCAGTTCTTC. The chain couples TRBV14 to TRBJ2-1; D not certain. Germline V lookup: CDR1 SGHDN, CDR2 FVKESK. This CDR3 has 13 residues. Trimming took 3 bases from V and 6 from J, leaving 9 bases between them.

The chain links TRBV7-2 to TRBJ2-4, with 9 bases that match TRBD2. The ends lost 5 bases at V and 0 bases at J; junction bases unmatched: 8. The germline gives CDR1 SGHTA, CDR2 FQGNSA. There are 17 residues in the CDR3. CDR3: CASSPRGSGGAKNIQYF. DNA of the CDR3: TGTGCCAGCAGCCCCCGCGGTAGCGGGGGAGCCAAAAACATTCAGTACTTC.

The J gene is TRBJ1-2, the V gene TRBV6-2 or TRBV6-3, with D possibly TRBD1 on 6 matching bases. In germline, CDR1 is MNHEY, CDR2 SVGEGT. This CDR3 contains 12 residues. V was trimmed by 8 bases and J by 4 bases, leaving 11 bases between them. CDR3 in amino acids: CASWRTVYGYTF. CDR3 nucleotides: TGTGCCAGCTGGAGGACAGTCTATGGCTACACCTTC.

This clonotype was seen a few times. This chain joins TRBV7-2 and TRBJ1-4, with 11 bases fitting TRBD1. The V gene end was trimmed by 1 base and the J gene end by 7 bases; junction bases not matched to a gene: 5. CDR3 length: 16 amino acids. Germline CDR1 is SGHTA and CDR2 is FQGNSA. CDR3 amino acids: CASSLGGTGGGEKLFF. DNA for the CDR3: TGTGCCAGCAGCTTAGGGGGGACAGGGGGAGGTGAAAAACTGTTTTTT.

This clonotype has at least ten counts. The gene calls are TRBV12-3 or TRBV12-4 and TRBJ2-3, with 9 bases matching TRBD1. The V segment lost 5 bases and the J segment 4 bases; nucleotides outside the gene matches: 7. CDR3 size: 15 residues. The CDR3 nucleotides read TGTGCCAGCAGTCCCGGGACAGGGTGGCCAGATACGCAGTATTTT. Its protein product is CASSPGTGWPDTQYF.

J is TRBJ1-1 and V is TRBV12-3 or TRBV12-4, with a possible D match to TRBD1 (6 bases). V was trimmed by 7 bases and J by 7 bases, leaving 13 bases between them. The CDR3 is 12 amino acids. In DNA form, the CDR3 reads TGTGCCAGCACCAAAATCAGGGGTGAAGCTTTCTTT. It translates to CASTKIRGEAFF.